The present T cell receptor (beta chain) was sequenced within a study of T-cell reconstitution after alpha-beta-depleted transplantation in children. The V gene's germline CDR1 is ENHRY and CDR2 SYGVKD. Trimming removed 7 bases from V and 7 bases from J; junction bases left unmatched: 15. The CDR3 spans 16 residues. Preparation of the TCRbeta library used unique molecular identifiers. Via MiXCR, TCRdb re-called the PCR reads, giving one row per CDR3 protein. This sample has some 440,000 distinct CDR3 sequences, with about a sixth found just once. This clonotype was seen a handful of times. This sequence joins TRBV10-3 and TRBJ2-1, with TRBD1 identical over 8 bases. The TCR originated in a boy under three years old who had a stem cell transplant for Wiskott-Aldrich syndrome, so the T cells may come from the graft donor. The material sequenced was PBMCs, mostly from graft donor cells, taken 360 days after TCRalphabeta/CD19-depleted stem cell transplant. The CDR3 protein is CAITPGSGTGRNEQFF. The CDR3 region has the DNA TGTGCCATCACGCCGGGGTCCGGGACAGGTAGGAATGAGCAGTTCTTC.